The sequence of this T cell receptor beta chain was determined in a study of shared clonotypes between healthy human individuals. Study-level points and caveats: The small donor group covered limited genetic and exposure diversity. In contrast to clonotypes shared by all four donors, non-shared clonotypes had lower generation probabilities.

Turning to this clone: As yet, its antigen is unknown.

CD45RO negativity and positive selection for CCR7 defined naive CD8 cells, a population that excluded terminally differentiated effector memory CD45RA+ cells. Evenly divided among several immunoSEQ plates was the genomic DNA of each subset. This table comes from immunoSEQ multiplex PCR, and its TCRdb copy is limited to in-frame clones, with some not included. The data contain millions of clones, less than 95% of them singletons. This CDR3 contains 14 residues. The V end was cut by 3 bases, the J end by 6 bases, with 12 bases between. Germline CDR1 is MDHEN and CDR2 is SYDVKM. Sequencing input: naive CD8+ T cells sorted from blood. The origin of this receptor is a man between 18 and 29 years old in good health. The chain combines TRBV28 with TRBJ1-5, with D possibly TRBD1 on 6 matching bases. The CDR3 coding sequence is TGTGCCAGCAGTTTTGAGGAGGGGGGTCAGCCCCAGCATTTT. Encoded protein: CASSFEEGGQPQHF.